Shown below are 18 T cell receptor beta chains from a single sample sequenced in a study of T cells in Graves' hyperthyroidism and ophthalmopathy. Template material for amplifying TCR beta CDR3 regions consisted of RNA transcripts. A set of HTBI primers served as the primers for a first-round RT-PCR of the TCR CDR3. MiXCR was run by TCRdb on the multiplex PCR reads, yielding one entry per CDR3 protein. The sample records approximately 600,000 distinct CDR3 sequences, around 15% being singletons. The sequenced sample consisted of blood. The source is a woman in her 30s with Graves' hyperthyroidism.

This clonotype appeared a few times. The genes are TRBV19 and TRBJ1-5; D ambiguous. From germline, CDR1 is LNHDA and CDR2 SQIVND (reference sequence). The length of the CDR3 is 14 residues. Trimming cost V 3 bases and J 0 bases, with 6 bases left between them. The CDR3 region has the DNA TGTGCCAGTAGTATTACGAATAGCAATCAGCCCCAGCATTTT. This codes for CASSITNSNQPQHF.

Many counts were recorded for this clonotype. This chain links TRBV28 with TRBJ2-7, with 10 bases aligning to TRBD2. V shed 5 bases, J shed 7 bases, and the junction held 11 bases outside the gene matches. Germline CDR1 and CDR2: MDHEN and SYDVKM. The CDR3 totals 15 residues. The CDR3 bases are TGTGCCAGCAGTCCAACTAGCGGGATAGGTGAGGAGCAGTACTTC. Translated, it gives CASSPTSGIGEEQYF.

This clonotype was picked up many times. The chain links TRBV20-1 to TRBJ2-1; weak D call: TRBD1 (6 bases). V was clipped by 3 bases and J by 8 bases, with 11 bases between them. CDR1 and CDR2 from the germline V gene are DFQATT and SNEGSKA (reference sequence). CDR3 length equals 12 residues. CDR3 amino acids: CSARRSGDEQFF. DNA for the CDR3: TGCAGTGCTAGGCGTTCAGGGGATGAGCAGTTCTTC.

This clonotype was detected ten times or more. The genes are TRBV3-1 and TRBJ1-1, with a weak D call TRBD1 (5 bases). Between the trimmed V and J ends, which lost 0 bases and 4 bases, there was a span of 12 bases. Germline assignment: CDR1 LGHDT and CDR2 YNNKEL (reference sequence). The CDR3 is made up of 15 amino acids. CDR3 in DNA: TGTGCCAGCAGCCAAGAGCGGACGGGGGGCACTGAAGCTTTCTTT. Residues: CASSQERTGGTEAFF.

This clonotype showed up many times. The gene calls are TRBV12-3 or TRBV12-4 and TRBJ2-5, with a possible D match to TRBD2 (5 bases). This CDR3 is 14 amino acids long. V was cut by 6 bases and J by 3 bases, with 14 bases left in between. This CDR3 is CASRRGLAKETQYF. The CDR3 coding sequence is TGTGCCAGCAGGCGTGGACTGGCTAAAGAGACCCAGTACTTC.

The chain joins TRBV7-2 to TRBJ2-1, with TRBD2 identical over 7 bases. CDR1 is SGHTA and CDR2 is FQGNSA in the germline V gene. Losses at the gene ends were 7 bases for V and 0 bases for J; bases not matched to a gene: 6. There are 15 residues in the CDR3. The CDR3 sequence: CASIRGRGSYNEQFF. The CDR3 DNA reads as TGTGCCAGCATACGAGGGAGGGGCTCCTACAATGAGCAGTTCTTC.

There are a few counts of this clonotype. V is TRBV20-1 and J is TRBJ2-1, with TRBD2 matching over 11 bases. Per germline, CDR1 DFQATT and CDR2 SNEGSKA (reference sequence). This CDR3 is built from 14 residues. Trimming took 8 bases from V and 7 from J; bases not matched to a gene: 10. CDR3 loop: CSSTPGLADNEQFF. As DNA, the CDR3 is TGCAGTTCTACTCCGGGACTAGCGGATAATGAGCAGTTCTTC.

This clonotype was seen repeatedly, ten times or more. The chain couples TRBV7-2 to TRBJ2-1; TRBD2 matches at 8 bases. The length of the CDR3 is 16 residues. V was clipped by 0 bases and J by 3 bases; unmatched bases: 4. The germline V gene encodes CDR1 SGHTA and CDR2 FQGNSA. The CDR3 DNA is TGTGCCAGCAGCTTAGCGCCAGCGGGAGTCTACAATGAGCAGTTCTTC. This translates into CASSLAPAGVYNEQFF. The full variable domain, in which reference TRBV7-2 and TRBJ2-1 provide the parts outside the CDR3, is GAGVSQSPSNKVTEKGKDVELRCDPISGHTALYWYRQSLGQGLEFLIYFQGNSAPDKSGLPSDRFSAERTGGSVSTLTIQRTQQEDSAVYLCASSLAPAGVYNEQFFGPGTRLTVL.

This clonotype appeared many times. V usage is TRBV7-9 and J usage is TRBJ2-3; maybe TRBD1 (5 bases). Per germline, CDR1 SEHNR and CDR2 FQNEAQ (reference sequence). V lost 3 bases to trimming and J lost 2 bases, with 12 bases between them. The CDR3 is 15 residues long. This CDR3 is CASSLRQTYTDTQYF. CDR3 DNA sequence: TGTGCCAGCAGCTTGAGACAGACATACACAGATACGCAGTATTTT.

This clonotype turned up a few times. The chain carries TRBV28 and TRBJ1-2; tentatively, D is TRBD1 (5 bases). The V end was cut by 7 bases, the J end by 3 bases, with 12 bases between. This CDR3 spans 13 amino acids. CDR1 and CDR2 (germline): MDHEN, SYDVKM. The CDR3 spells CASTEAGHYGYTF. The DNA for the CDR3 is TGTGCCAGCACCGAGGCAGGGCACTATGGCTACACCTTC.

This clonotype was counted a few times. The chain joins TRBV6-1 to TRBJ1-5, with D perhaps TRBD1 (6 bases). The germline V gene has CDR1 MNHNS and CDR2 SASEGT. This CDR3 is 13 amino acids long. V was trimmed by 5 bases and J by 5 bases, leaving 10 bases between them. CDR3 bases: TGTGCCAGCAGTAACAGGGTTTATCAGCCCCAGCATTTT. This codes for CASSNRVYQPQHF.

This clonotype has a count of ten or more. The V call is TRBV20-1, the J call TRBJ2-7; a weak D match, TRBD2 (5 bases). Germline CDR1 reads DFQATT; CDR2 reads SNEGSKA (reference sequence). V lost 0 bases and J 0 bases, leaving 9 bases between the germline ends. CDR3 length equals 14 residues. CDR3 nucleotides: TGCAGTGCTAGAGACGGCGGGTACTCCTACGAGCAGTACTTC. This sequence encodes CSARDGGYSYEQYF.

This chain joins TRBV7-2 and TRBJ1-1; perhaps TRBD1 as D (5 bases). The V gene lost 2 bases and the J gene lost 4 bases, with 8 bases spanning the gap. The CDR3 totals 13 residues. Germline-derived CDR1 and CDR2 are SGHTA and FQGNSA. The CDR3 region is CASSLQGLTEAFF. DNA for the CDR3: TGTGCCAGCAGCTTACAGGGACTCACTGAAGCTTTCTTT. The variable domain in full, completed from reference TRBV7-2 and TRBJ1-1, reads GAGVSQSPSNKVTEKGKDVELRCDPISGHTALYWYRQSLGQGLEFLIYFQGNSAPDKSGLPSDRFSAERTGGSVSTLTIQRTQQEDSAVYLCASSLQGLTEAFFGQGTRLTVV.

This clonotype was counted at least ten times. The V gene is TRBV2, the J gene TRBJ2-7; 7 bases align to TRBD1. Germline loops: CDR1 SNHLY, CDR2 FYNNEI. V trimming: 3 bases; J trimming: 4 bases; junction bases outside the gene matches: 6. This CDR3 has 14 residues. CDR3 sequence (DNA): TGTGCCAGCAGTGAGCAGGGGGTTACTTACGAGCAGTACTTC. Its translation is CASSEQGVTYEQYF.

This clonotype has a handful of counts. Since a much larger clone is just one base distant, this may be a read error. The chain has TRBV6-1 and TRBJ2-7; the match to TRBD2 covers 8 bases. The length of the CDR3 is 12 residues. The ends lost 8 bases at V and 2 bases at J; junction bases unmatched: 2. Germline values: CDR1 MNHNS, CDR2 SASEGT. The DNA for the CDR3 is TGTGCCAGCGCACTAGCGGCCTACGAGCAGTACTTC. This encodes CASALAAYEQYF.

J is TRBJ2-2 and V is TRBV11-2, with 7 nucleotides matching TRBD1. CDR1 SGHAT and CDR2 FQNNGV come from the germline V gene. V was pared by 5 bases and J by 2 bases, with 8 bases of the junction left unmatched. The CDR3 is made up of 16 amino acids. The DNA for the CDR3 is TGTGCCAGCAGCACCCGGGACAGCATAAACACCGGGGAGCTGTTTTTT. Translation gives CASSTRDSINTGELFF. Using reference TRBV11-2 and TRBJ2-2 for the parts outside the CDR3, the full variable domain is EAGVAQSPRYKIIEKRQSVAFWCNPISGHATLYWYQQILGQGPKLLIQFQNNGVVDDSQLPKDRFSAERLKGVDSTLKIQPAKLEDSAVYLCASSTRDSINTGELFFGEGSRLTVL.

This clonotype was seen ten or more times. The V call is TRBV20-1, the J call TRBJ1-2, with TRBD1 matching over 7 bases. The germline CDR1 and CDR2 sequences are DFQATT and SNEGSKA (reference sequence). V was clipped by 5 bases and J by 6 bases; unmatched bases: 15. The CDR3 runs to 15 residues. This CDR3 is CSADPSQGYGDGYTF. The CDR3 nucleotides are TGCAGTGCTGACCCGTCACAGGGGTATGGGGATGGCTACACCTTC.

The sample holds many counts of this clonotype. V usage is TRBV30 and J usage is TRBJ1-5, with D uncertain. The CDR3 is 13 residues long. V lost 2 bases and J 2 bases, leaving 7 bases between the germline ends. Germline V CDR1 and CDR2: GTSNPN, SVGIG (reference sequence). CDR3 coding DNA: TGTGCCTGGAGTAATACGGGCAATCAGCCCCAGCATTTT. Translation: CAWSNTGNQPQHF.